The 18 T cell receptor beta chains given below trace back to one sample, sequenced in a study of T cell repertoires in cytomegalovirus infection. TCRdb re-derived calls from the reads in MiXCR, one entry per CDR3 protein. The table lists roughly 150,000 distinct CDR3 sequences, about 15% of them singletons, with roughly 20% in the top ten. Sequenced material: CD8+ T cells from PBMCs. Receptors were obtained from a human donor in good health (CMV status not recorded). Some clones in this sample may be carry-over from other donors' samples.

The chain carries TRBV6-6 and TRBJ2-1; D tentatively reads TRBD1 or TRBD2 (5 bases each). Trimming took 3 bases from V and 3 from J, leaving 12 bases between them. Germline CDR1 reads MNHNY; CDR2 reads SVGAGI (reference sequence). The CDR3 runs 15 residues. The CDR3 nucleotides read TGTGCCAGCAGTTATTCGGGACCTGGCTACAATGAGCAGTTCTTC. Protein sequence: CASSYSGPGYNEQFF.

Notes on this clonotype: The junction departs from the called germline gene at one end, perhaps through a read error. The genes are TRBV5-1 and TRBJ1-2, with TRBD1 identical over 7 bases. Germline V gene lookup returns CDR1 SGHRS and CDR2 YFSETQ. The CDR3 loop spans 17 amino acids. The CDR3 sequence is CANSPRGLQGLDYGYTF. CDR3 nucleotide sequence: TGCGCCAACAGCCCCAGGGGATTACAGGGGTTAGACTATGGCTACACCTTC.

Only a few counts were recorded for this clonotype. The gene calls are TRBV28 and TRBJ2-2; D may be TRBD1 (6 bases). This CDR3 is built from 15 residues. Germline V gene lookup returns CDR1 MDHEN and CDR2 SYDVKM. V was trimmed by 2 bases and J by 2 bases, leaving 9 bases between them. The CDR3 DNA reads TGTGCCAGCAGTTTAAGGGGGTCTAACACCGGGGAGCTGTTTTTT. Translation: CASSLRGSNTGELFF.

This clonotype occurred a few times. One end of the junction is discordant with germline, which a read error may explain. The rearrangement links TRBV4-2 to TRBJ2-7; 7 bases align to TRBD2. The CDR3 is 15 residues long. Germline CDR1 and CDR2: LGHNA and YNFKEQ. Written as DNA, the CDR3 is TGTGCCAGCAGCCAAGAGGGGGGGATGGCCTATGAGCAGTACTTC. It specifies CASSQEGGMAYEQYF.

The gene calls are TRBV5-1 and TRBJ1-1, with 9 bases that match TRBD1. This CDR3 contains 16 residues. The germline V gene has CDR1 SGHRS and CDR2 YFSETQ. J gave up 3 bases and V 4 bases, and 10 bases lay outside the gene matches. This CDR3 is CASSASPQGADTEAFF. Here the CDR3 DNA reads TGCGCCAGCAGCGCATCTCCACAGGGGGCCGACACTGAAGCTTTCTTT.

This clonotype was counted between two and nine times. The chain uses TRBV7-9 and TRBJ2-7, with TRBD1 as a possible D gene (6 bases). Trimming took 5 bases from V and 0 from J, leaving 20 bases between them. From germline, CDR1 is SEHNR and CDR2 FQNEAQ (reference sequence). This CDR3 is 17 amino acids long. This chain's CDR3 is CASSTAQGSFSSYEQYF. The CDR3 nucleotides are TGTGCCAGCAGCACTGCCCAGGGGTCCTTCTCCTCCTACGAGCAGTACTTC.

This clonotype was counted at least ten times. The gene calls are TRBV7-9 and TRBJ1-1; a weak D match, TRBD1 (5 bases). V was cut by 2 bases and J by 4 bases, with 8 bases left in between. The CDR3 is 13 amino acids. Germline assignment: CDR1 SEHNR and CDR2 FQNEAQ (reference sequence). The CDR3 region is CASSLPGGTEAFF. The CDR3 nucleotides read TGTGCCAGCAGCTTACCGGGGGGCACTGAAGCTTTCTTT. The complete variable domain, with remaining parts taken from reference TRBV7-9 and TRBJ1-1, reads DTGVSQNPRHKITKRGQNVTFRCDPISEHNRLYWYRQTLGQGPEFLTYFQNEAQLEKSRLLSDRFSAERPKGSFSTLEIQRTEQGDSAMYLCASSLPGGTEAFFGQGTRLTVV.

The chain links TRBV6-5 to TRBJ2-5; 9 bases map to TRBD1. The CDR3 length is 15 residues. The germline V gene encodes CDR1 MNHEY and CDR2 SVGAGI. V shed 2 bases and J 5 bases; nucleotides not matched to a gene: 6. CDR3 amino acids: CASSYEGQGGETQYF. In nucleotides, the CDR3 is TGTGCCAGCAGTTACGAGGGACAGGGCGGCGAGACCCAGTACTTC.

The chain employs TRBV7-9 and TRBJ2-5; TRBD1 aligns across 7 bases. This CDR3 is built from 16 residues. Germline V gives CDR1 SEHNR, CDR2 FQNEAQ (reference sequence). Trimming removed 3 bases from V and 1 base from J; junction bases left unmatched: 8. In DNA, the CDR3 is TGTGCCAGCAGCTTGGGACAGCGGACTCGCCAAGAGACCCAGTACTTC. This translates into CASSLGQRTRQETQYF.

V usage is TRBV4-1 and J usage is TRBJ1-2, with no clear D. Germline V gives CDR1 MGHRA, CDR2 YSYEKL. The CDR3 is 16 amino acids. V was trimmed by 1 base and J by 8 bases, leaving 20 bases between them. CDR3 bases: TGCGCCAGCAGCCAAGGGTTGACACTGGAGGCCTTGGGCTACACCTTC. Translation: CASSQGLTLEALGYTF.

The sample holds a few counts of this clonotype. The rearrangement uses TRBV11-2 and TRBJ2-1; the D gene is possibly TRBD2 (6 bases). The V end lost 5 bases, the J end lost 7 bases, and 15 bases lay between the germline ends. This CDR3 is 14 amino acids long. Germline V gives CDR1 SGHAT, CDR2 FQNNGV. Here the CDR3 DNA reads TGTGCCAGCAGCGCGCCGGACTACCAGAATGAGCAGTTCTTC. Translation: CASSAPDYQNEQFF.

The rearrangement uses TRBV6-2 or TRBV6-3 and TRBJ2-1, with D perhaps assigned TRBD1 or TRBD2 (6 bases each). Trimming shortened V by 8 bases and J by 7 bases, and 15 bases separated the two germline ends. CDR1 MNHEY and CDR2 SVGEGT come from the germline V gene. The CDR3 runs 13 residues. The DNA for the CDR3 is TGTGCCAGCGTCGGGGGCGCGGGAAATGAGCAGTTCTTC. Protein sequence: CASVGGAGNEQFF.

In this sample, this clonotype turned up once. The chain uses TRBV20-1 and TRBJ2-7; a weak D match, TRBD2 (5 bases). The CDR3 runs to 12 residues. Germline lookup yields CDR1 DFQATT and CDR2 SNEGSKA (reference sequence). The V and J ends lost 6 bases and 3 bases respectively, with 12 bases between them. CDR3 sequence reads: CSARRPNYEQYF. The CDR3 coding sequence is TGCAGTGCCCGGAGGCCAAACTACGAGCAGTACTTC.

This clonotype was counted only a few times. The chain has TRBV7-9 and TRBJ2-1; TRBD2 agrees at 7 bases. Germline assignment: CDR1 SEHNR and CDR2 FQNEAQ (reference sequence). J gave up 8 bases and V 3 bases, and 10 bases lay outside the gene matches. This CDR3 spans 15 amino acids. CDR3 amino acids: CASSFRGGYNHEQFF. Here the CDR3 DNA reads TGTGCCAGCAGCTTTAGGGGAGGGTACAATCATGAGCAGTTCTTC.

The chain uses TRBV14 and TRBJ2-2, with D uncertain. The germline gives CDR1 SGHDN, CDR2 FVKESK. The CDR3 spans 17 residues. V gave up 0 bases and J gave up 0 bases, with 11 bases separating them. DNA of the CDR3: TGTGCCAGCAGCCAAGACAGCGCGATCGCGAACACCGGGGAGCTGTTTTTT. This codes for CASSQDSAIANTGELFF. Based on the CDR3 plus reference TRBV14 and TRBJ2-2, the full variable domain is EAGVTQFPSHSVIEKGQTVTLRCDPISGHDNLYWYRRVMGKEIKFLLHFVKESKQDESGMPNNRFLAERTGGTYSTLKVQPAELEDSGVYFCASSQDSAIANTGELFFGEGSRLTVL.

The sample holds a few counts of this clonotype. The chain couples TRBV7-9 to TRBJ2-1; 10 positions agree with TRBD2. This CDR3 is built from 16 residues. Germline V lookup: CDR1 SEHNR, CDR2 FQNEAQ (reference sequence). The V gene end was trimmed by 0 bases and the J gene end by 1 base; junction bases not matched to a gene: 0. The CDR3 DNA follows: TGTGCCAGCAGCTTAGCTAGCGGGAGGTCCTACAATGAGCAGTTCTTC. The encoded protein is CASSLASGRSYNEQFF.

This clonotype was observed a few times. The chain is built from TRBV7-2 and TRBJ2-1; D not certain. This CDR3 is 12 amino acids long. Germline V gene sequence: CDR1 SGHTA, CDR2 FQGNSA. Deletions cut 8 bases from V and 6 bases from J, with 11 bases between. The CDR3 nucleotides are TGTGCCAGCGGCTCTGGGTTCAATGAGCAGTTCTTC. Protein sequence: CASGSGFNEQFF.

This clonotype occurred a few times. The rearrangement uses TRBV28 and TRBJ2-7; D gene uncertain. The germline gives CDR1 MDHEN, CDR2 SYDVKM. Trimming stripped 2 bases from V and 6 bases from J, with 11 bases between. This CDR3 comprises 13 residues. The CDR3 DNA reads TGTGCCAGCAGTTTACTACACGGAGTCGAGCAGTACTTC. As protein: CASSLLHGVEQYF.